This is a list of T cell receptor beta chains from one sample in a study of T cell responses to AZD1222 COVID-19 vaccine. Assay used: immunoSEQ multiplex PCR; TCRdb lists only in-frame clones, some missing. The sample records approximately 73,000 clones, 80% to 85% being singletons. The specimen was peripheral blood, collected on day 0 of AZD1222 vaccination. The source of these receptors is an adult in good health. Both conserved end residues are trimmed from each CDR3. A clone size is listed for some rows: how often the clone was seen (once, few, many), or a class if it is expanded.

cdr3_aa: SAPAGNTIY
j_call: TRBJ1-3
cdr3_length: 9
clone_size: once
v_call: TRBV20-1

cdr3_aa: ASSLLEQADPYGYT
j_call: TRBJ1-2
cdr3_length: 14
clone_size: NA
v_call: TRBV7-2

cdr3_aa: ASSPDRGQASYNSPLH
j_call: TRBJ1-6
cdr3_length: 16
clone_size: NA
v_call: TRBV5-5

cdr3_aa: ASSSDRAGEQY
j_call: TRBJ2-7
cdr3_length: 11
clone_size: once
v_call: TRBV7-2

cdr3_aa: ASSESPYTEAF
j_call: TRBJ1-1
cdr3_length: 11
clone_size: NA
v_call: TRBV6-1

cdr3_aa: ASSRTRSTNEKLF
j_call: TRBJ1-4
cdr3_length: 13
clone_size: NA
v_call: TRBV19

cdr3_aa: ASSFGDQPQH
j_call: TRBJ1-5
cdr3_length: 10
clone_size: NA
v_call: TRBV19

cdr3_aa: ASSHQNYEQY
j_call: TRBJ2-7
cdr3_length: 10
clone_size: NA
v_call: TRBV19

cdr3_aa: ASSKDRNYGYT
j_call: TRBJ1-2
cdr3_length: 11
clone_size: NA
v_call: TRBV7-2

cdr3_aa: ASSGRDGNSPLH
j_call: TRBJ1-6
cdr3_length: 12
clone_size: NA
v_call: TRBV6-6

cdr3_aa: ASSYSTRGAGYGYT
j_call: TRBJ1-2
cdr3_length: 14
clone_size: once
v_call: TRBV6-5

cdr3_aa: ASSYGQGGSYEQY
j_call: TRBJ2-7
cdr3_length: 13
clone_size: once
v_call: TRBV13

cdr3_aa: ASSYSGYRYGYT
j_call: TRBJ1-2
cdr3_length: 12
clone_size: NA
v_call: TRBV7-9

cdr3_aa: ASRLTGINTEAF
j_call: TRBJ1-1
cdr3_length: 12
clone_size: NA
v_call: TRBV5-1